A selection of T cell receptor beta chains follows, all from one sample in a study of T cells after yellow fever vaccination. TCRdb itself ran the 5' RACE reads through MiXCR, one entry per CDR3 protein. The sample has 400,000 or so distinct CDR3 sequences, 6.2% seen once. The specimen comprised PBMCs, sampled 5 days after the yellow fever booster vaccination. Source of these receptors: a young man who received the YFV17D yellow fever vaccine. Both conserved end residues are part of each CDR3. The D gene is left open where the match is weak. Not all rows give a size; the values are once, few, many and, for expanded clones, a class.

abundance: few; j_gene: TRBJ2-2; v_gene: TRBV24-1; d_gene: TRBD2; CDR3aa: CATSFSGSNNTGELFF; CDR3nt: TGTGCCACCAGCTTTAGCGGGAGTAACAACACCGGGGAGCTGTTTTTT
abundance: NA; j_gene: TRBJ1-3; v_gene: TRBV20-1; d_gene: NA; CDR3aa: CSASPGNTIYF; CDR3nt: TGCAGTGCCAGCCCTGGAAACACCATATATTTT
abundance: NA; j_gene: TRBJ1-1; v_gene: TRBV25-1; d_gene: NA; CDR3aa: CASSQGSAEAFF; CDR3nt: TGTGCCAGCAGCCAGGGGTCGGCTGAAGCTTTCTTT
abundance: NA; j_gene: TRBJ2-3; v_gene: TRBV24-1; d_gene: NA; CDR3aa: CATSDNDDWRGTDTQYF; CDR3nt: TGTGCCACCAGTGATAACGACGACTGGAGGGGAACAGATACGCAGTATTTT
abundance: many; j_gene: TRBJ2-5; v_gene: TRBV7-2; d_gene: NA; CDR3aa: CASSLGGRAHGTQYF; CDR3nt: TGTGCCAGCAGCCTCGGGGGCAGGGCTCATGGGACCCAGTACTTC
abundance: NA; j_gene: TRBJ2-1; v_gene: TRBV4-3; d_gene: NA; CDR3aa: CASSQDRSQYNEQFF; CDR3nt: TGCGCCAGCAGCCAAGACAGGAGCCAATACAATGAGCAGTTCTTC
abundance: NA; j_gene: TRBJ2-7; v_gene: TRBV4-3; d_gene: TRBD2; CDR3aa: CASSQAFLAGGPYEQYF; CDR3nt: TGCGCCAGCAGCCAAGCATTTCTAGCGGGAGGCCCCTACGAGCAGTACTTC
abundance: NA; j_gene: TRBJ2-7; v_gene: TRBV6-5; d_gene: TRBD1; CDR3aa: CASSSQTGGFYEQYF; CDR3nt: TGTGCCAGCAGTTCCCAAACAGGGGGCTTCTACGAGCAGTACTTC
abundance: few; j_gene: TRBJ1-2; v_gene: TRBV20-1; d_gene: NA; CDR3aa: CSAVFQGDYGYTF; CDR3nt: TGCAGTGCCGTATTCCAAGGAGACTATGGCTACACCTTC
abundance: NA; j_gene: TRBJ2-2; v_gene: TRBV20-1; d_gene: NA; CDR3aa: CSARDGKRAAGELFF; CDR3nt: TGCAGTGCCCGGGACGGAAAGAGGGCGGCCGGGGAGCTGTTTTTT
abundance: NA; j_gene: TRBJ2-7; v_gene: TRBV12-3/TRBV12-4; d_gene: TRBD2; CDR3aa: CASSLAPGLAYEQYF; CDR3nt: TGTGCCAGCAGTTTAGCCCCGGGACTAGCCTACGAGCAGTACTTC
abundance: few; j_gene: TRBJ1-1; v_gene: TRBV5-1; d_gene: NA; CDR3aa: CASSLWGPNTEAFF; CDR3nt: TGCGCCAGCAGCTTGTGGGGGCCCAACACTGAAGCTTTCTTT
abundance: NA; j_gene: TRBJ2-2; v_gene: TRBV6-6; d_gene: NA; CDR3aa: CASRPEGELFF; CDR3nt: TGTGCCAGCAGGCCCGAGGGGGAGCTGTTTTTT
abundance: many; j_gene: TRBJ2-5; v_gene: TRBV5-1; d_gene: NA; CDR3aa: CASSSGAVGETQYF; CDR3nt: TGCGCCAGCAGCTCCGGGGCGGTGGGAGAGACCCAGTACTTC
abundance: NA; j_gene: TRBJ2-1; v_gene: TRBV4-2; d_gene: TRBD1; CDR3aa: CASSQGQGYMLRDEQFF; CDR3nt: TGTGCCAGCAGCCAAGGACAGGGGTATATGTTACGGGATGAGCAGTTCTTC
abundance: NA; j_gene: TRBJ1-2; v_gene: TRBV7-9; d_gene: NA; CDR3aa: CASSLAEGYTF; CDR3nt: TGTGCCAGCAGCTTAGCGGAAGGCTACACCTTC
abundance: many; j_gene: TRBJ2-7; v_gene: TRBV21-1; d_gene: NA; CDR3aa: CASSRLKLARSYEQYF; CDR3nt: TGTGCCAGCAGCAGATTAAAGCTAGCTAGAAGCTACGAGCAGTACTTC
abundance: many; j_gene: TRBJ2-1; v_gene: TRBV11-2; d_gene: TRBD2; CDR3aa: CASSRQGTSGKVNSYNEQFF; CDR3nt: TGTGCCAGCAGCCGGCAAGGGACTAGCGGGAAGGTCAACTCCTACAATGAGCAGTTCTTC
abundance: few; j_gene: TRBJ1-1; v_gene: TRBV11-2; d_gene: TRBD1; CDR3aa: CASSLHRGETEAFF; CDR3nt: TGTGCCAGCAGCTTGCACAGGGGAGAGACTGAAGCTTTCTTT
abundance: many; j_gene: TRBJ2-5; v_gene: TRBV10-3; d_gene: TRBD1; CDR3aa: CAARPGQDEETQYF; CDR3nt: TGTGCCGCGCGCCCGGGACAGGACGAGGAGACCCAGTACTTC
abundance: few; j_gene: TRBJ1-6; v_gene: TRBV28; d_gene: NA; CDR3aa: CASSTRPEPLHF; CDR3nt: TGTGCCAGCAGTACCCGACCAGAACCCCTCCACTTT
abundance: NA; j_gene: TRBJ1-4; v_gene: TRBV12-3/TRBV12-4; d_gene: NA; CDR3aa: CASSRDGWDEKLFF; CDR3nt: TGTGCCAGCAGCCGGGACGGGTGGGATGAAAAACTGTTTTTT
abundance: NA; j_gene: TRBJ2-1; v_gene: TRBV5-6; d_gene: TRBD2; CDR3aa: CASSLGGLVFYEQFF; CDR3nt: TGTGCCAGCAGCTTGGGGGGACTAGTATTCTATGAGCAGTTCTTC
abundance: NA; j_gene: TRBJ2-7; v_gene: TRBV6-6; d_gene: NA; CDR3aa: CASSPRWYEQYF; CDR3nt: TGTGCCAGCAGTCCTAGGTGGTACGAGCAGTACTTC
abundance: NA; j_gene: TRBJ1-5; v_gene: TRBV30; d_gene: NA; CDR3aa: CAWSTGNTISQHF; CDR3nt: TGTGCCTGGAGTACAGGAAACACAATCTCCCAGCATTTT
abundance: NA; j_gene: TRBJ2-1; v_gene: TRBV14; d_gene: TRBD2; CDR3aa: CASSRRDYSSYNEQFF; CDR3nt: TGTGCCAGCAGCCGGCGGGACTACAGCTCCTACAATGAGCAGTTCTTC
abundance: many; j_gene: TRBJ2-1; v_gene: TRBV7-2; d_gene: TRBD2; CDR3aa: CASSLAGAGGYNEQFF; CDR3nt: TGTGCCAGCAGCTTAGCGGGGGCGGGAGGGTACAATGAGCAGTTCTTC
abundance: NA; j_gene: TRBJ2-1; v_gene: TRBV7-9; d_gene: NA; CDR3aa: CASSLDSSYNEHFF; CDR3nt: TGTGCCAGCAGCTTAGACAGCTCCTACAATGAGCATTTCTTC
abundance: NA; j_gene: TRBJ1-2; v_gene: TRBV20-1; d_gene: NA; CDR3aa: CSSTGSGDYGYTF; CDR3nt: TGCAGCAGTACAGGGTCTGGCGACTATGGCTACACCTTC
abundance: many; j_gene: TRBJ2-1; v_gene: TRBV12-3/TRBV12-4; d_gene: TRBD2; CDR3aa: CASRRTSGTYNEQFF; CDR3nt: TGTGCCAGCAGGAGGACTAGCGGGACCTACAATGAGCAGTTCTTC
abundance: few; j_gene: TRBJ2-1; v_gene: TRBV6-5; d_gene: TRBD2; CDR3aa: CASSYTEPGLAGVYEQFF; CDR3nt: TGTGCCAGCAGTTACACTGAACCGGGACTAGCGGGAGTTTACGAGCAGTTCTTC
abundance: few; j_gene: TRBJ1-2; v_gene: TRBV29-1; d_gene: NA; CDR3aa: CSPRMGGYTF; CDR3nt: TGCAGCCCCCGGATGGGAGGCTACACCTTC
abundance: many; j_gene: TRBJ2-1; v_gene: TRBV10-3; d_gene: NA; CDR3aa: CAISESLAANEQFF; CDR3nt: TGTGCCATCAGTGAGTCACTAGCCGCAAATGAGCAGTTCTTC
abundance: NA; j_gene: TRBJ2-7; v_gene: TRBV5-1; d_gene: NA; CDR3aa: CASSFRGAGRQYHEQYF; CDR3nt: TGCGCCAGCAGCTTCCGGGGGGCGGGTAGACAATACCACGAGCAGTACTTC
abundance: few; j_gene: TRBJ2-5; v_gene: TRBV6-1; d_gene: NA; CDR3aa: CASSKGDQETQYF; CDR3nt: TGTGCCAGCAGTAAGGGGGACCAAGAGACCCAGTACTTC
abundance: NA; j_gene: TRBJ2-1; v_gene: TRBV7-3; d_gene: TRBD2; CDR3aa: CASSLQAGNNEQFF; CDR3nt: TGTGCCAGCAGCTTACAAGCGGGAAACAATGAGCAGTTCTTC
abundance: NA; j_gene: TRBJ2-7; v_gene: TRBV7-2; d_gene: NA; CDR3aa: CASSLEVFSYEQYF; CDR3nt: TGTGCCAGCAGCTTAGAAGTTTTCTCCTACGAGCAGTACTTC
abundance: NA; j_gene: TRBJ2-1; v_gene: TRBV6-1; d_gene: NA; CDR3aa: CASKGQSSYNEQFF; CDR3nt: TGTGCCAGCAAAGGACAGAGCTCCTACAATGAGCAGTTCTTC
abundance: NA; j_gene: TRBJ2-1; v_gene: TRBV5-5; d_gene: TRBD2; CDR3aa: CASSWLAGRNNEQFF; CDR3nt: TGTGCCAGCAGCTGGCTAGCGGGAAGAAACAATGAGCAGTTCTTC
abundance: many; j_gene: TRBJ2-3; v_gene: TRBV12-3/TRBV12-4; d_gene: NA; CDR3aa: CASSVGRDTQYF; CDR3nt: TGTGCCAGCAGCGTAGGGAGAGATACGCAGTATTTT
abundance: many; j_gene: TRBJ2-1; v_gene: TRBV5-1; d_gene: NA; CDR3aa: CASRTEGPEQFF; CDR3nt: TGCGCCAGCCGAACGGAAGGGCCCGAGCAGTTCTTC
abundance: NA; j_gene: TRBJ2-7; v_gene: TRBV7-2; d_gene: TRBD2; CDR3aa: CANASGLPNYEQYF; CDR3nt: TGTGCCAACGCCTCGGGACTACCAAACTACGAGCAGTACTTC
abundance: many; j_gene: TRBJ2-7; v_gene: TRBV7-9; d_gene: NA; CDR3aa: CASTPLGGTVYEQYF; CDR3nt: TGTGCCAGCACCCCCTTAGGGGGGACAGTCTACGAGCAGTACTTC
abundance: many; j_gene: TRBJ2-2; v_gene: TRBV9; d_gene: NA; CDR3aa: CASSVGSGANTGELFF; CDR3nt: TGTGCCAGCAGCGTAGGCAGCGGAGCGAACACCGGGGAGCTGTTTTTT
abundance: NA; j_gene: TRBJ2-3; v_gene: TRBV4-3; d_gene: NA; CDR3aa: CASSQDGTGAGDTQYF; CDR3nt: TGCGCCAGCAGCCAAGATGGGACGGGAGCTGGAGATACGCAGTATTTT
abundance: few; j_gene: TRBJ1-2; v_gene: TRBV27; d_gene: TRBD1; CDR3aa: CASRPDRDHYGYTF; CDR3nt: TGTGCCAGCAGGCCCGACAGGGACCACTATGGCTACACCTTC
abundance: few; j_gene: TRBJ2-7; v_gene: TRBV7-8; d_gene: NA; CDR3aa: CASSLLGGRDSSYEQYF; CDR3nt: TGTGCCAGCAGCTTATTAGGGGGCAGGGACTCCTCCTACGAGCAGTACTTC
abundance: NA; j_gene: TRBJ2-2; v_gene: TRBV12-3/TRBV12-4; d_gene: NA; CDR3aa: CASTQATGELFF; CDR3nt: TGTGCCAGCACTCAGGCAACCGGGGAGCTGTTTTTT
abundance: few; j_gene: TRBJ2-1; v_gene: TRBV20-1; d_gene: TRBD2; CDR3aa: CSARVGEGEQFF; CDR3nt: TGCAGTGCTAGAGTTGGGGAGGGTGAGCAGTTCTTC
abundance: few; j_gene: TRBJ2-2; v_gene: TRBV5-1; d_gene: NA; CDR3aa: CASSRKGGGDTGELFF; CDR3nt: TGCGCCAGCAGCCGGAAGGGGGGAGGAGACACCGGGGAGCTGTTTTTT
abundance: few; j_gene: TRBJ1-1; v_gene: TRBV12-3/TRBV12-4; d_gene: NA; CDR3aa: CASTLFPVAGKSEAFF; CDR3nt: TGTGCCAGCACCCTCTTCCCTGTTGCTGGGAAATCTGAAGCTTTCTTT
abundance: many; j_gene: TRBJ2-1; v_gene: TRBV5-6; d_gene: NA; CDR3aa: CASSLARFEFF; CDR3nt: TGTGCCAGCAGCTTGGCCAGGTTTGAGTTCTTC
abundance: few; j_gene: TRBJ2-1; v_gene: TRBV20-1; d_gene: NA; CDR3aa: CSARIGLLNEQFF; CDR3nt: TGCAGTGCTAGAATTGGACTCCTAAATGAGCAGTTCTTC
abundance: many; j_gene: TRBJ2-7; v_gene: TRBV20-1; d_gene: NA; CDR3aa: CSARRDEDWGPYEQYF; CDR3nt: TGCAGTGCTAGAAGGGATGAGGACTGGGGCCCCTACGAGCAGTACTTC
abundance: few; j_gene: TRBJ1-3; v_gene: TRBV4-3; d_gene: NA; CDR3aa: CASSQSLGSSGGNTIYF; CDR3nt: TGCGCCAGCAGCCAATCGCTAGGGTCAAGTGGCGGAAACACCATATATTTT
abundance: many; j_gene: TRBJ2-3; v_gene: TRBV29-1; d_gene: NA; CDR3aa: CSAYPSGTDTQYF; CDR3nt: TGCAGCGCTTATCCGTCGGGCACAGATACGCAGTATTTT
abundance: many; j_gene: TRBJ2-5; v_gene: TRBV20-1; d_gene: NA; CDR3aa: CSARDDRFGETQYF; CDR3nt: TGCAGTGCTAGAGATGACAGGTTCGGGGAGACCCAGTACTTC
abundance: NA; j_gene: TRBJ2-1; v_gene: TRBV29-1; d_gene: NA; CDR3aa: CSVRLGSYNEQFF; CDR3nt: TGCAGCGTCAGACTGGGCTCCTACAATGAGCAGTTCTTC
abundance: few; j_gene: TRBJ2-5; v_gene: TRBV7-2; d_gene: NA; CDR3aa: CASSLNQAGTDYF; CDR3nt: TGTGCCAGCAGCTTAAATCAGGCTGGGACGGACTACTTC
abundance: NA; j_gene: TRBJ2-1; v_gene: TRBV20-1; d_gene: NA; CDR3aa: CSAPLAPGGVFF; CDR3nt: TGCAGTGCTCCATTAGCCCCGGGCGGAGTTTTCTTC